This T cell receptor (beta chain) was recovered during a study of blood T cell repertoires in COVID-19. In the authors' workflow: Reference gene primer amplification gave estimated nucleated cell counts. TCRdb's copy holds only in-frame clones and misses some; the assay was immunoSEQ multiplex PCR. V, J and clone size are those of that table, while D and trimming were read from the DNA. The table lists around 81,000 clones, roughly four fifths of them singletons. The CDR3 is made up of 14 amino acids. In germline, CDR1 is MDHEN, CDR2 SYDVKM. Trimming cost V 6 bases and J 2 bases; bases outside gene matches: 2.

Sequencing input: peripheral blood. The chain recombines TRBV28 with TRBJ1-5, with TRBD1 identical over 9 bases. This TCR came from a human donor in a cohort sampled during active COVID-19. The CDR3 DNA is TGTGCCAGCAGCACAGGGGGCCGCAATCAGCCCCAGCATTTT. Amino acids: CASSTGGRNQPQHF.